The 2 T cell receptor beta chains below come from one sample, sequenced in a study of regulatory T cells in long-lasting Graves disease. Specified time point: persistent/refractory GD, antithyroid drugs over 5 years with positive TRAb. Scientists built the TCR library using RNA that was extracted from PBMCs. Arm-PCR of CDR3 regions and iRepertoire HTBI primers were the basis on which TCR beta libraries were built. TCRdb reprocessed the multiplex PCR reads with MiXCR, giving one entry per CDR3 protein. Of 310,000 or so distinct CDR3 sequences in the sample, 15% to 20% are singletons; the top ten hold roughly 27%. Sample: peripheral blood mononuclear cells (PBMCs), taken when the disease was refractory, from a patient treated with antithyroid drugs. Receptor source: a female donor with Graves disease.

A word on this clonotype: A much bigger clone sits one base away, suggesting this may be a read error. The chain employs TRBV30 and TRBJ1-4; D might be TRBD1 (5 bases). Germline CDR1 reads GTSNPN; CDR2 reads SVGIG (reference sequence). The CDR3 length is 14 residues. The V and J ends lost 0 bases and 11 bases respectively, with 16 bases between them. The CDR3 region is CAWSVLPGGGKLFF. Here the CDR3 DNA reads TGTGCCTGGAGTGTACTTCCCGGGGGAGGGAAACTGTTTTTT.

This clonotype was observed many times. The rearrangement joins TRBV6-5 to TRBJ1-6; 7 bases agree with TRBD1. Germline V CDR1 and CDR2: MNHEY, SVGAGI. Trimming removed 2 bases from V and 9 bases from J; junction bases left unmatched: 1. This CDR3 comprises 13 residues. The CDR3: CASSYRGPSPLHF. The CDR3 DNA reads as TGTGCCAGCAGTTACAGGGGGCCTTCACCCCTCCACTTT.